This entry features one T cell receptor (beta chain) sequence. Its antigen remains unidentified. In the original analysis: Quality scores were absent from the junction-only immunoSEQ sequences, so filtering differed. The table came from immunoSEQ multiplex PCR; TCRdb's copy has only in-frame clones and leaves some out. That table gives V, J and clone size, and the DNA gave D and trimming. The table shows 2 million to 2.5 million clones, with approximately 93% occurring only once. This sample was taken from a study of shared clonotypes between healthy human individuals. Germline V gene lookup returns CDR1 LNHDA and CDR2 SQIVND (reference sequence). The length of the CDR3 is 16 residues. The V end was cut by 3 bases, the J end by 0 bases, with 12 bases between. Partitioning of CD4+ cells yielded a CD45RA+ naive subset and a CD45RA-negative memory subset. Broader study findings: Incomplete sequencing of sorted subsets was indicated by rarefaction despite large depth.

The TCR sequence derives from a man between 18 and 35 years old in good health. Some clones in this sample may be carry-over from other donors' samples. Sequences were obtained from naive CD4+ T cells from PBMCs. Indicated subset: CD45RA+ positively selected. This chain connects TRBV19 to TRBJ1-3; D remains ambiguous. CDR3 DNA sequence: TGTGCCAGTAGTATGTCCCGACGAGGCTCTGGAAACACCATATATTTT. As protein: CASSMSRRGSGNTIYF.